This is a list of T cell receptor beta chains from one sample in a study of immune evolution from preneoplasia to lung adenocarcinoma. Libraries were prepared by immunoSEQ multiplex PCR; TCRdb keeps only in-frame clonotypes and omits some of them. The repertoire holds some 8,200 clones, roughly 83% seen once, with 2.3% in the top ten. The material sequenced was FFPE invasive lung adenocarcinoma tissue. Receptor source: a person aged 50-75 years with lung adenocarcinoma. Both conserved end residues are part of each CDR3. D genes are given only for firm matches. Clone size, where shown, is once, few, many, or a class for clones that have expanded.

clone_size: .; j_call: TRBJ2-7; v_call: TRBV6-1; d_call: TRBD1; cdr3_aa: CASSKGQGALHEQYF; cdr3_nt: TGTGCCAGCAGTAAGGGACAGGGGGCCCTTCACGAGCAGTACTTC
clone_size: .; j_call: TRBJ2-7; v_call: TRBV5-4; d_call: .; cdr3_aa: CASSLGRVNEQYF; cdr3_nt: TGTGCCAGCAGCTTGGGCAGGGTCAACGAGCAGTACTTC
clone_size: few; j_call: TRBJ2-5; v_call: TRBV7-3; d_call: TRBD1; cdr3_aa: CASSLGTGGETQYF; cdr3_nt: TGTGCCAGCAGCTTAGGCACAGGGGGGGAGACCCAGTACTTC
clone_size: few; j_call: TRBJ2-1; v_call: TRBV5-1; d_call: .; cdr3_aa: CASSLGRLMGYNEQFF; cdr3_nt: TGCGCCAGCAGCTTGGGCCGGCTGATGGGCTACAATGAGCAGTTCTTC
clone_size: .; j_call: TRBJ2-7; v_call: TRBV11-2; d_call: TRBD2; cdr3_aa: CASSPTPLAGAHEQYF; cdr3_nt: TGTGCCAGCAGCCCGACCCCCCTAGCGGGAGCCCACGAGCAGTACTTC
clone_size: .; j_call: TRBJ1-2; v_call: TRBV4-2; d_call: TRBD1; cdr3_aa: CASSPPTGNYSYTF; cdr3_nt: TGTGCCAGCAGCCCCCCGACAGGGAACTATAGCTACACCTTC
clone_size: few; j_call: TRBJ2-7; v_call: TRBV18; d_call: TRBD2; cdr3_aa: CASSRGIAGSYEQYF; cdr3_nt: TGTGCCAGCTCACGGGGTATAGCGGGTTCCTACGAGCAGTACTTC
clone_size: .; j_call: TRBJ2-2; v_call: TRBV5-1; d_call: .; cdr3_aa: CASSLSLGNTGELFF; cdr3_nt: TGCGCCAGCAGCTTGTCCCTAGGGAACACCGGGGAGCTGTTTTTT
clone_size: .; j_call: TRBJ2-1; v_call: TRBV30; d_call: TRBD2; cdr3_aa: CAWSAGGLATYNEQFF; cdr3_nt: TGTGCCTGGAGTGCCGGGGGACTAGCTACCTACAATGAGCAGTTCTTC
clone_size: once; j_call: TRBJ2-7; v_call: TRBV28; d_call: .; cdr3_aa: CASSRGGGPYEQYF; cdr3_nt: TGTGCCAGCAGTAGGGGTGGTGGTCCCTACGAGCAGTACTTC
clone_size: .; j_call: TRBJ1-2; v_call: TRBV30; d_call: .; cdr3_aa: CAWSVPPPPRGYTF; cdr3_nt: TGTGCCTGGAGTGTACCCCCACCACCCCGGGGCTACACCTTC
clone_size: .; j_call: TRBJ2-7; v_call: TRBV30; d_call: .; cdr3_aa: CAWSVGQGGHEQYF; cdr3_nt: TGTGCCTGGAGTGTCGGTCAGGGAGGCCACGAGCAGTACTTC
clone_size: once; j_call: TRBJ1-2; v_call: TRBV9; d_call: .; cdr3_aa: CASSVDVGTRGYTF; cdr3_nt: TGTGCCAGCAGCGTAGATGTCGGAACCCGCGGCTACACCTTC
clone_size: .; j_call: TRBJ2-1; v_call: TRBV29-1; d_call: .; cdr3_aa: CSVRSTGYFLNEQFF; cdr3_nt: TGCAGCGTCAGAAGCACAGGGTATTTTTTGAATGAGCAGTTCTTC
clone_size: .; j_call: TRBJ2-1; v_call: TRBV7-3; d_call: TRBD1; cdr3_aa: CASSFDRGNNEQFF; cdr3_nt: TGTGCCAGCAGCTTTGACAGGGGAAACAATGAGCAGTTCTTC
clone_size: .; j_call: TRBJ2-5; v_call: TRBV28; d_call: .; cdr3_aa: CASSSLVGGETQYF; cdr3_nt: TGTGCCAGCAGTTCCCTGGTCGGGGGAGAGACCCAGTACTTC
clone_size: .; j_call: TRBJ2-2; v_call: TRBV5-1; d_call: .; cdr3_aa: CASSSTGPNTGELFF; cdr3_nt: TGCGCCAGCAGCAGCACAGGGCCGAACACCGGGGAGCTGTTTTTT
clone_size: .; j_call: TRBJ2-5; v_call: TRBV5-1; d_call: .; cdr3_aa: CASSLVAAGSQETQYF; cdr3_nt: TGCGCCAGCAGCTTGGTGGCTGCGGGTAGCCAAGAGACCCAGTACTTC
clone_size: .; j_call: TRBJ1-5; v_call: TRBV19; d_call: TRBD1; cdr3_aa: CASSIFPPSDRGNQPQHF; cdr3_nt: TGTGCCAGTAGTATCTTTCCCCCATCAGACAGGGGAAATCAGCCCCAGCATTTT
clone_size: .; j_call: TRBJ2-5; v_call: TRBV27; d_call: TRBD1; cdr3_aa: CASRTGAEETQYF; cdr3_nt: TGTGCCAGCAGAACAGGGGCGGAAGAGACCCAGTACTTC
clone_size: .; j_call: TRBJ2-1; v_call: TRBV19; d_call: .; cdr3_aa: CASKEYNEQFF; cdr3_nt: TGTGCCAGTAAGGAGTACAATGAGCAGTTCTTC
clone_size: .; j_call: TRBJ2-5; v_call: TRBV5-1; d_call: .; cdr3_aa: CASSQFPGRSRGETQYF; cdr3_nt: TGCGCCAGCAGCCAATTCCCGGGCCGATCCCGCGGGGAGACCCAGTACTTC
clone_size: .; j_call: TRBJ1-4; v_call: TRBV9; d_call: .; cdr3_aa: CASSPGGMTNEKLFF; cdr3_nt: TGTGCCAGCAGCCCCGGGGGGATGACTAATGAAAAACTGTTTTTT
clone_size: few; j_call: TRBJ2-3; v_call: TRBV5-1; d_call: .; cdr3_aa: CASSLAAGPPFTDTQYF; cdr3_nt: TGCGCCAGCAGCTTGGCGGCAGGCCCGCCGTTCACAGATACGCAGTATTTT
clone_size: .; j_call: TRBJ2-7; v_call: TRBV27; d_call: .; cdr3_aa: CASSLSSGAGSGQYF; cdr3_nt: TGTGCCAGCAGTTTATCTTCGGGGGCTGGGTCCGGGCAGTACTTC
clone_size: .; j_call: TRBJ1-2; v_call: TRBV20-1; d_call: .; cdr3_aa: CRPGGYTF; cdr3_nt: TGCAGACCGGGGGGCTACACCTTC
clone_size: .; j_call: TRBJ2-7; v_call: TRBV6-5; d_call: .; cdr3_aa: CASRQGSYEQYF; cdr3_nt: TGTGCCAGCAGACAGGGATCCTACGAGCAGTACTTC
clone_size: .; j_call: TRBJ2-7; v_call: TRBV6-5; d_call: .; cdr3_aa: CASSRTTGYEQYF; cdr3_nt: TGTGCCAGCAGTCGTACGACAGGATACGAGCAGTACTTC
clone_size: .; j_call: TRBJ2-1; v_call: TRBV7-3; d_call: TRBD2; cdr3_aa: CASSPGLAGGWEQFF; cdr3_nt: TGTGCCAGCAGCCCCGGACTAGCGGGAGGATGGGAGCAGTTCTTC
clone_size: .; j_call: TRBJ2-7; v_call: TRBV4-2; d_call: .; cdr3_aa: CASSQEFRAAGEQYF; cdr3_nt: TGTGCCAGCAGCCAAGAGTTCAGGGCAGCAGGCGAGCAGTACTTC
clone_size: .; j_call: TRBJ1-2; v_call: TRBV19; d_call: .; cdr3_aa: CASTRGPYAGYTF; cdr3_nt: TGTGCCAGTACCAGGGGCCCATATGCGGGCTACACCTTC
clone_size: few; j_call: TRBJ2-7; v_call: TRBV11-2; d_call: .; cdr3_aa: CASSLDQGDKQYF; cdr3_nt: TGTGCCAGCAGCTTAGATCAAGGGGACAAGCAGTACTTC
clone_size: once; j_call: TRBJ1-1; v_call: TRBV28; d_call: TRBD1; cdr3_aa: CASSFNDRAEAFF; cdr3_nt: TGTGCCAGCAGTTTTAACGACAGGGCTGAAGCTTTCTTT
clone_size: .; j_call: TRBJ2-5; v_call: TRBV11-2; d_call: TRBD1; cdr3_aa: CASSQIDRGETQYF; cdr3_nt: TGTGCCAGCAGCCAAATAGACAGGGGGGAGACCCAGTACTTC
clone_size: .; j_call: TRBJ1-4; v_call: TRBV5-6; d_call: .; cdr3_aa: CASSLIGRGDEKLFF; cdr3_nt: TGTGCCAGCAGCTTAATCGGCAGGGGAGATGAAAAACTGTTTTTT
clone_size: once; j_call: TRBJ1-5; v_call: TRBV30; d_call: .; cdr3_aa: CAWRSQVSNQPQHF; cdr3_nt: TGTGCCTGGAGGAGCCAGGTTAGCAATCAGCCCCAGCATTTT
clone_size: .; j_call: TRBJ2-3; v_call: TRBV2; d_call: TRBD2; cdr3_aa: CASGLAGADTQYF; cdr3_nt: TGTGCCAGCGGACTAGCGGGAGCAGATACGCAGTATTTT
clone_size: .; j_call: TRBJ2-5; v_call: TRBV7-6; d_call: TRBD1; cdr3_aa: CASSSDRAETQYF; cdr3_nt: TGTGCCAGCAGCTCGGACAGGGCAGAGACCCAGTACTTC
clone_size: once; j_call: TRBJ2-2; v_call: TRBV30; d_call: TRBD2; cdr3_aa: CAWIGSGRGTGELFF; cdr3_nt: TGTGCCTGGATAGGGAGCGGGAGAGGGACCGGGGAGCTGTTTTTT
clone_size: .; j_call: TRBJ1-4; v_call: TRBV5-1; d_call: TRBD1; cdr3_aa: CASSLTGVNEKLFF; cdr3_nt: TGCGCCAGCAGCTTGACAGGGGTTAATGAAAAACTGTTTTTT
clone_size: once; j_call: TRBJ2-7; v_call: TRBV28; d_call: .; cdr3_aa: CASRSRDPGSYEQYF; cdr3_nt: TGTGCCAGCAGGTCCCGGGACCCCGGCTCCTACGAGCAGTACTTC
clone_size: few; j_call: TRBJ2-7; v_call: TRBV16; d_call: .; cdr3_aa: CASSLRASYEQYF; cdr3_nt: TGTGCCAGCAGCCTTCGGGCCTCCTACGAGCAGTACTTC
clone_size: .; j_call: TRBJ1-3; v_call: TRBV7-9; d_call: .; cdr3_aa: CASSFSGWGNTIYF; cdr3_nt: TGTGCCAGCAGCTTTTCAGGGTGGGGAAACACCATATATTTT
clone_size: few; j_call: TRBJ1-4; v_call: TRBV30; d_call: .; cdr3_aa: CGSVPEGTEKLFF; cdr3_nt: TGTGGCTCCGTTCCCGAGGGGACTGAAAAACTGTTTTTT
clone_size: .; j_call: TRBJ2-5; v_call: TRBV5-4; d_call: .; cdr3_aa: CASSFFQGGRETQYF; cdr3_nt: TGTGCCAGCAGCTTTTTCCAGGGGGGAAGGGAGACCCAGTACTTC
clone_size: .; j_call: TRBJ2-4; v_call: TRBV2; d_call: .; cdr3_aa: CACCGEFDKNIQYF; cdr3_nt: TGTGCCTGCTGCGGCGAGTTCGACAAAAACATTCAGTACTTC
clone_size: .; j_call: TRBJ1-3; v_call: TRBV15; d_call: .; cdr3_aa: CATSRDRRISGNTIYF; cdr3_nt: TGTGCCACCAGCAGAGATCGACGGATCTCTGGAAACACCATATATTTT
clone_size: .; j_call: TRBJ2-7; v_call: TRBV28; d_call: .; cdr3_aa: CASSLSRQAGSYEQYF; cdr3_nt: TGTGCCAGCAGTTTATCCCGACAGGCCGGTTCGTACGAGCAGTACTTC
clone_size: once; j_call: TRBJ1-3; v_call: TRBV7-8; d_call: .; cdr3_aa: CASSSGWGSGNTIYF; cdr3_nt: TGTGCCAGCAGCTCCGGGTGGGGCTCTGGAAACACCATATATTTT
clone_size: .; j_call: TRBJ2-1; v_call: TRBV27; d_call: .; cdr3_aa: CASSTLQGWGSNEQFF; cdr3_nt: TGTGCCAGCAGCACACTACAGGGCTGGGGATCCAATGAGCAGTTCTTC
clone_size: once; j_call: TRBJ2-1; v_call: TRBV7-2; d_call: TRBD2; cdr3_aa: CASSPYGAGAGYNEQFF; cdr3_nt: TGTGCCAGCAGCCCCTATGGGGCGGGAGCAGGCTACAATGAGCAGTTCTTC
clone_size: once; j_call: TRBJ1-4; v_call: TRBV9; d_call: .; cdr3_aa: CASSPRGSSTNEKLFF; cdr3_nt: TGTGCCAGCAGCCCTAGGGGGAGTTCAACTAATGAAAAACTGTTTTTT
clone_size: .; j_call: TRBJ1-4; v_call: TRBV5-8; d_call: .; cdr3_aa: CASGQGWTNEKLFF; cdr3_nt: TGTGCCAGCGGCCAGGGGTGGACTAATGAAAAACTGTTTTTT